This TCR beta chain was captured by sequencing in a study of T cell responses to AZD1222 COVID-19 vaccine. The study, taken as a whole, reports: Spike-specific TCR repertoires showed rising breadth and depth after two AZD1222 doses. Nearly half of unique spike-specific TCRs reportedly avoided B.1.351 and B.1.1.7 mutated regions. Among AZD1222 vaccinees, only six were seropositive at baseline. Donors were chiefly white British, with a greater number of females, and clonal diversity was perhaps underestimated.

About this clone: Its antigen is not identified.

Profiling relied on immunoSEQ multiplex PCR, and the TCRdb table lists in-frame clones only, not all of them. The sample records 100,000 or so clones, about 92% being singletons. This CDR3 spans 17 amino acids. The ends lost 0 bases at V and 1 base at J; junction bases unmatched: 7. Germline loops: CDR1 GTSNPN, CDR2 SVGIG (reference sequence). This rearrangement joins TRBV30 to TRBJ2-5; TRBD2 aligns across 11 bases. This material consisted of peripheral blood, taken on day 0 of AZD1222 vaccination. This clonotype originated in an adult in good health. The CDR3 sequence: CAWSVELAGAPQETQYF. CDR3 in DNA: TGTGCCTGGAGTGTAGAACTAGCGGGGGCCCCCCAAGAGACCCAGTACTTC.